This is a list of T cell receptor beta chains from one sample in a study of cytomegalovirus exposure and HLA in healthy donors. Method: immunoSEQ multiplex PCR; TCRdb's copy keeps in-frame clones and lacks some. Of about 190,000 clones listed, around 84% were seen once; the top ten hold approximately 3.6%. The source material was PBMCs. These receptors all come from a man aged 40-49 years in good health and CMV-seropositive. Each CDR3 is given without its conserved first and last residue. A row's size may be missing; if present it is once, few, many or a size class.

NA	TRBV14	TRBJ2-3	ASSQSLFAGGTDTQY
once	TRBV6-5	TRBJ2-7	ASRRTSGYEQY
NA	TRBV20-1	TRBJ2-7	SVTRGDEQY
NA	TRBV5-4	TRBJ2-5	ASKTQSGGETQY
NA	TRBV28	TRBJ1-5	ASRPTGLGNQPQH
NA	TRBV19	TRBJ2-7	ASSAGQAPLQNEQY
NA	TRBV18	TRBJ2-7	ASSPLDRGQNEQY
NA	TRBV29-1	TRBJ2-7	SVGQRLSYEQY
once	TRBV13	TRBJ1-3	ASSLGQGANTIY
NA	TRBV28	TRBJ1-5	ASSLIGGSSNQPQH
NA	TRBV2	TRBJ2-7	ASRVSPIGGEQY
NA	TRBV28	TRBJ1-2	ASSLRGGNFYGYT
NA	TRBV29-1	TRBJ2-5	SVKIYRVLQETQY
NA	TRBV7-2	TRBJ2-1	ASSPSTGGYNEQF
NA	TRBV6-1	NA	ASGERISRANYEQY
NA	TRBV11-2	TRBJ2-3	ASSLGRLAGGQNTDTQY
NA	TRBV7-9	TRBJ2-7	ASSAPGTSGYEQY
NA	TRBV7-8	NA	ASSLGGWSYEQY
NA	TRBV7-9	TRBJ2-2	ASSTGLAGGGTGELF
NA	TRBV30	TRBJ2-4	AWSQGTNIQY
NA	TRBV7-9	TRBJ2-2	ASSSAGGPTGELF
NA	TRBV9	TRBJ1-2	ASSTHGTGGAYGYT